The 17 T cell receptor beta chains listed next were all sequenced from one sample in a study of Ad26.COV2.S vaccination and SARS-CoV-2 variants. TCRdb keeps only in-frame clones here, not all; method: immunoSEQ multiplex PCR. The table has about 440,000 clones, roughly 91% seen once; the top ten hold 4.3%. Treatment denoted: approximately 18 received Ad26.COV2.S at low or high dose, single or two shots; five or six received placebo; per-sample allocation not given. All samples were drawn on day 63, counting from the first vaccine or placebo injection. Source: peripheral blood, taken in a trial of Ad26.COV2.S vaccine versus placebo. The receptors were sampled from a person aged 18-65 years who received the Ad26.COV2.S COVID-19 vaccine or a placebo.

The V gene is TRBV2, the J gene TRBJ2-1; 8 nucleotides agree with TRBD2. Germline V gives CDR1 SNHLY, CDR2 FYNNEI. V shed 6 bases and J 4 bases; nucleotides not matched to a gene: 8. This CDR3 is 15 amino acids long. The CDR3 DNA reads TGTGCCAGCAGGCCGTTAGCGGGATCATACAATGAGCAGTTCTTC. Translated, it gives CASRPLAGSYNEQFF.

This rearrangement joins TRBV7-9 to TRBJ1-4, with 8 bases lining up with TRBD1. Per the germline V gene, CDR1 is SEHNR and CDR2 is FQNEAQ (reference sequence). There are 14 residues in the CDR3. Unmatched junction bases numbered 4, after V lost 4 bases and J lost 6 bases. This CDR3 is CASSSDRGDEKLFF. The CDR3 DNA is TGTGCCAGCAGCTCTGACAGGGGCGATGAAAAACTGTTTTTT. Looking up the rest from reference TRBV7-9 and TRBJ1-4 gives the full variable domain: DTGVSQNPRHKITKRGQNVTFRCDPISEHNRLYWYRQTLGQGPEFLTYFQNEAQLEKSRLLSDRFSAERPKGSFSTLEIQRTEQGDSAMYLCASSSDRGDEKLFFGSGTQLSVL.

The chain links TRBV23-1 to TRBJ1-1; TRBD1 aligns across 10 bases. TRBV23-1 is annotated as an ORF whose role is uncertain. CDR3 size: 20 residues. V trimming: 2 bases; J trimming: 3 bases; junction bases outside the gene matches: 18. The CDR3 coding sequence is TGCGCCAGCAGTCAAAGTGACCGGGACAGGGGAAGGACTGCGGACACTGAAGCTTTCTTT. It is translated as CASSQSDRDRGRTADTEAFF.

The V call is TRBV5-5, the J call TRBJ2-1; maybe TRBD1 (6 bases). The germline CDR1 and CDR2 sequences are SGHKS and YYEKEE (reference sequence). V was clipped by 4 bases and J by 9 bases, with 20 bases between them. The CDR3 extends over 15 amino acids. For the CDR3, the DNA is TGTGCCAGCAGCCGACAGGAGTCTGTTTTCGGTGAGCAGTTCTTC. Translated: CASSRQESVFGEQFF.

The chain has TRBV5-1 and TRBJ2-7; no definite D call. The germline CDR1 and CDR2 sequences are SGHRS and YFSETQ. The CDR3 extends over 15 amino acids. The V and J ends lost 0 bases and 3 bases respectively, with 13 bases between them. DNA of the CDR3: TGCGCCAGCAGCTTGGCAACAACCCTAGGCTACGAGCAGTACTTC. This gives the protein CASSLATTLGYEQYF.

This clone turned up a few times. V usage is TRBV14 and J usage is TRBJ2-1; D is possibly TRBD1 or TRBD2 (5 bases each). There are 18 residues in the CDR3. Per germline, CDR1 SGHDN and CDR2 FVKESK. The ends were cut back, 2 bases at V and 0 bases at J, with 17 bases in the middle. CDR3 bases: TGTGCCAGCAGCCAACTCGCCAAAGGGACGAGCTCCTACAATGAGCAGTTCTTC. Residues: CASSQLAKGTSSYNEQFF.

J is TRBJ1-4 and V is TRBV15, with D possibly being TRBD1 (5 bases). V lost 2 bases, J lost 7 bases, and 20 bases lay in between. CDR3 length: 17 residues. Looked up from germline, CDR1 is LNHNV and CDR2 is YYDKDF (reference sequence). The CDR3, as DNA: TGTGCCACCAGCAGATCCGCCGAGGAGGGACTAACTGAAAAACTGTTTTTT. Translation gives CATSRSAEEGLTEKLFF. The full variable domain, in which reference TRBV15 and TRBJ1-4 provide the parts outside the CDR3, is DAMVIQNPRYQVTQFGKPVTLSCSQTLNHNVMYWYQQKSSQAPKLLFHYYDKDFNNEADTPDNFQSRRPNTSFCFLDIRSPGLGDTAMYLCATSRSAEEGLTEKLFFGSGTQLSVL.

The chain uses TRBV7-2 and TRBJ2-7, with TRBD2 matching over 7 bases. The CDR3 has 16 residues. With 1 base clipped from V and 4 bases from J, the junction kept 10 bases outside the gene matches. Germline CDR1 is SGHTA and CDR2 is FQGNSA. The CDR3 protein is CASSLVGGRATYEQYF. CDR3 coding DNA: TGTGCCAGCAGCTTAGTGGGGGGGAGGGCAACTTACGAGCAGTACTTC. Variable domain in full (rest from reference TRBV7-2 and TRBJ2-7): GAGVSQSPSNKVTEKGKDVELRCDPISGHTALYWYRQSLGQGLEFLIYFQGNSAPDKSGLPSDRFSAERTGGSVSTLTIQRTQQEDSAVYLCASSLVGGRATYEQYFGPGTRLTVT.

CDR3 amino acids: CASSLGTTTYQETQYF. CDR3 nucleotides: TGTGCCAGCAGCTTAGGGACTACAACCTACCAAGAGACCCAGTACTTC. The chain links TRBV7-9 to TRBJ2-5, with D maybe TRBD2 (6 bases). Deletions cut 1 base from V and 0 bases from J, with 12 bases between. CDR3 size: 16 residues. In germline, CDR1 is SEHNR, CDR2 FQNEAQ (reference sequence).

The V gene is TRBV5-3, the J gene TRBJ2-7; the D gene is possibly TRBD1 (6 bases). TRBV5-3 is noted as an ORF with a role that remains uncertain. The CDR3 runs to 16 residues. The V end was cut by 4 bases, the J end by 1 base, with 18 bases between. The CDR3 DNA sequence: TGTGCCAGAAGCCTGGGACATCAGCTTATTTCCTACGAGCAGTACTTC. It is translated as CARSLGHQLISYEQYF.

The chain is built from TRBV28 and TRBJ2-4; no reliable D call. This CDR3 has 14 amino acids. Germline V gives CDR1 MDHEN, CDR2 SYDVKM. V gave up 2 bases and J gave up 8 bases, with 13 bases separating them. The CDR3 loop reads CASSLRTSWDIQYF. CDR3 coding DNA: TGTGCCAGCAGTTTAAGGACGTCTTGGGACATTCAGTACTTC. The whole variable domain, filled in from reference TRBV28 and TRBJ2-4, reads DVKVTQSSRYLVKRTGEKVFLECVQDMDHENMFWYRQDPGLGLRLIYFSYDVKMKEKGDIPEGYSVSREKKERFSLILESASTNQTSMYLCASSLRTSWDIQYFGAGTRLSVL.

V is TRBV29-1 and J is TRBJ1-1; weak D call: TRBD1 (5 bases). The germline V gene encodes CDR1 SQVTM and CDR2 ANQGSEA. V was trimmed by 2 bases and J by 1 base, leaving 5 bases between them. The CDR3 sequence is 12 residues long. The CDR3 region is CSVEQGNTEAFF. CDR3 DNA: TGCAGCGTTGAACAGGGGAACACTGAAGCTTTCTTT.

This clone occurred once. V usage is TRBV7-3 and J usage is TRBJ2-3, with D tentatively TRBD1 or TRBD2 (5 bases each). V was trimmed by 5 bases and J by 5 bases, leaving 17 bases between them. Per the germline V gene, CDR1 is SGHTA and CDR2 is FQGTGA. The CDR3 spans 15 residues. CDR3 sequence reads: CASSPSGQGGDTQYF. The CDR3 nucleotides are TGTGCCAGCAGCCCATCGGGGCAGGGTGGAGATACGCAGTATTTT.

This chain links TRBV7-9 with TRBJ2-5, with D possibly TRBD2 on 7 matching bases. CDR3 length: 15 residues. V lost 5 bases and J lost 5, with 18 bases in between. CDR1 and CDR2 from the germline V gene are SEHNR and FQNEAQ (reference sequence). CDR3 sequence reads: CASSRPGGLGETQYF. The CDR3 region has the DNA TGTGCCAGCAGCCGACCCGGGGGGCTCGGGGAGACCCAGTACTTC.

The genes are TRBV14 and TRBJ1-1, with no clear D. Germline V gene data show CDR1 as SGHDN and CDR2 as FVKESK. The V gene lost 1 base and the J gene lost 1 base, with 7 bases spanning the gap. This CDR3 is 14 amino acids long. CDR3 sequence: CASSQGLANTEAFF. CDR3 bases: TGTGCCAGCAGCCAAGGTCTGGCGAACACTGAAGCTTTCTTT. The full variable domain, completed using reference TRBV14 and TRBJ1-1, is EAGVTQFPSHSVIEKGQTVTLRCDPISGHDNLYWYRRVMGKEIKFLLHFVKESKQDESGMPNNRFLAERTGGTYSTLKVQPAELEDSGVYFCASSQGLANTEAFFGQGTRLTVV.

The chain recombines TRBV2 with TRBJ2-5, with D perhaps matching TRBD2 (6 bases). CDR3 length: 14 residues. Per germline, CDR1 SNHLY and CDR2 FYNNEI. V was clipped by 7 bases and J by 2 bases, with 14 bases between them. The CDR3 nucleotides read TGTGCCAGCACATTTCCGGGAGCACAAGAGACCCAGTACTTC. It codes for CASTFPGAQETQYF. The whole variable domain, filled in from reference TRBV2 and TRBJ2-5, reads EPEVTQTPSHQVTQMGQEVILRCVPISNHLYFYWYRQILGQKVEFLVSFYNNEISEKSEIFDDQFSVERPDGSNFTLKIRSTKLEDSAMYFCASTFPGAQETQYFGPGTRLLVL.

The chain has TRBV10-3 and TRBJ2-1; D remains unclear. Per the germline V gene, CDR1 is ENHRY and CDR2 is SYGVKD. V was trimmed by 0 bases and J by 4 bases, leaving 4 bases between them. There are 13 residues in the CDR3. In DNA, the CDR3 is TGTGCCATCAGTGAGTCTACATACAATGAGCAGTTCTTC. Amino acid sequence: CAISESTYNEQFF.